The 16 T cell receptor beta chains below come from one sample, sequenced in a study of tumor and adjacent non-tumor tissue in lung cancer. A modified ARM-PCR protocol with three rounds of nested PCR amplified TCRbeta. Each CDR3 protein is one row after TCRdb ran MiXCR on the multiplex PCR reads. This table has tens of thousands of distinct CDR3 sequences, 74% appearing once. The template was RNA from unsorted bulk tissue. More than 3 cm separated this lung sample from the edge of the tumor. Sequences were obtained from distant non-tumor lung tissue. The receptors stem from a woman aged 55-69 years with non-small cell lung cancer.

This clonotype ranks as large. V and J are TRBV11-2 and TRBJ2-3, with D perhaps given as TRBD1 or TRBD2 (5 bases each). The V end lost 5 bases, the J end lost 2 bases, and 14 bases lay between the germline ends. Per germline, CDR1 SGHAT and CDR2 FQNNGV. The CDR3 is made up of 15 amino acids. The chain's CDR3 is CASSATGTATDTQYF. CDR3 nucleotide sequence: TGTGCCAGCAGCGCCACCGGGACGGCCACAGATACGCAGTATTTT.

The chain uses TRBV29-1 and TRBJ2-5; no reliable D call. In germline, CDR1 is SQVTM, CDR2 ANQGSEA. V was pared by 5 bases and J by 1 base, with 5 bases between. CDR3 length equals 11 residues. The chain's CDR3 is CSVMSQETQYF. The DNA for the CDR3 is TGCAGCGTTATGTCCCAAGAGACCCAGTACTTC.

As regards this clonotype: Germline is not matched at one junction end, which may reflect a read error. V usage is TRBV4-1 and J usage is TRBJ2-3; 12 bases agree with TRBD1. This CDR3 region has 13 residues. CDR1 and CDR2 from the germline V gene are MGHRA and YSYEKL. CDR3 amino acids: CVSAGTGGDMQYF. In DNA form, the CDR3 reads TGCGTCAGCGCCGGGACAGGGGGCGATATGCAGTATTTT.

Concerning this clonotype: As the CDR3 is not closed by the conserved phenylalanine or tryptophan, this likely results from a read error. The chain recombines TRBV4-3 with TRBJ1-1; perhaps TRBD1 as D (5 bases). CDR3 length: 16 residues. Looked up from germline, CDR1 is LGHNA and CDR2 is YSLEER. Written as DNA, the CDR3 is TGTGCCAGCAGCCCACGAAGGTCAGGGTATGGCATTGAAGCTTTCTCT. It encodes CASSPRRSGYGIEAFS.

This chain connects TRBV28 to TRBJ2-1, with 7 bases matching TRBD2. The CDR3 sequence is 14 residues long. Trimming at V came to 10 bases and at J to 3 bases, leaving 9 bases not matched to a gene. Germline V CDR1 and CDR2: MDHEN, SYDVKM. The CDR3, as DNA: TGTGCCACCAAGAAGGGAGGGCACTACAATGAGCAGTTCTTC. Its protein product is CATKKGGHYNEQFF.

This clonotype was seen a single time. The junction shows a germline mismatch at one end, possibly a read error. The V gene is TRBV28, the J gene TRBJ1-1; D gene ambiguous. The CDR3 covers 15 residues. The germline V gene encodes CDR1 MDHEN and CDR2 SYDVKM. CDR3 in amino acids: CASRLFPPTYSEAFF. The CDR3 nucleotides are TGTGCCAGCCGTTTATTTCCTCCTACCTACTCTGAAGCTTTCTTT. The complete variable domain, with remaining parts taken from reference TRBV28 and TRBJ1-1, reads DVKVTQSSRYLVKRTGEKVFLECVQDMDHENMFWYRQDPGLGLRLIYFSYDVKMKEKGDIPEGYSVSREKKERFSLILESASTNQTSMYLCASRLFPPTYSEAFFGQGTRLTVV.

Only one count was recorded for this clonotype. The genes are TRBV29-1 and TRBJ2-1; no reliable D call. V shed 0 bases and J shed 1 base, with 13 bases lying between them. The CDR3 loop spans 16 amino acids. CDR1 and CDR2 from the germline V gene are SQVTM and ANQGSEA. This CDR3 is CSVEDLDSLSYNEQFF. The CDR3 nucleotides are TGCAGCGTTGAAGACCTGGATTCCCTATCCTACAATGAGCAGTTCTTC.

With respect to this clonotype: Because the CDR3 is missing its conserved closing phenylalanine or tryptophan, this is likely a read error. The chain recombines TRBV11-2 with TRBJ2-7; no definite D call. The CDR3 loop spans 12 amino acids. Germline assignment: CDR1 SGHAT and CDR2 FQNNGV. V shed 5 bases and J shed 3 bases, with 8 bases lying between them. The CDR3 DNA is TGTGCCAGCAGCGCGGACCGCTACGAGCAGTACTAT. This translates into CASSADRYEQYY.

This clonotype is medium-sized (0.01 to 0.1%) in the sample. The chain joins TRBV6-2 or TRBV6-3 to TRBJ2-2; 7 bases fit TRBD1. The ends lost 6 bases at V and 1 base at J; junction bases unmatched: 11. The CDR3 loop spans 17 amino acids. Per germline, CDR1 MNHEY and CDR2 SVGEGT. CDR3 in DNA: TGTGCCAGCAGGGCCTGGGACAGAAACTTGAACACCGGGGAGCTGTTTTTT. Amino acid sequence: CASRAWDRNLNTGELFF.

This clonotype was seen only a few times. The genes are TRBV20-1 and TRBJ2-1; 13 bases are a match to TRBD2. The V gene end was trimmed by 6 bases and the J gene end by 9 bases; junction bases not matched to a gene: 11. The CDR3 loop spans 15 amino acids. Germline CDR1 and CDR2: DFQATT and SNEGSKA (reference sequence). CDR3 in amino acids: CSASPGLAGMLEQFF. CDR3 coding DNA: TGCAGTGCCAGCCCGGGACTAGCGGGAATGCTTGAGCAGTTCTTC.

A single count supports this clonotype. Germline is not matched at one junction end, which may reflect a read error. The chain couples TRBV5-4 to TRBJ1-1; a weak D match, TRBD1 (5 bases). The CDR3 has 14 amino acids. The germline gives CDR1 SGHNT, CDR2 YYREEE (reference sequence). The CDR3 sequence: CASSFAGLDTDALF. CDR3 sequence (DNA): TGTGCCAGCAGCTTTGCAGGGCTTGACACTGACGCTTTATTT.

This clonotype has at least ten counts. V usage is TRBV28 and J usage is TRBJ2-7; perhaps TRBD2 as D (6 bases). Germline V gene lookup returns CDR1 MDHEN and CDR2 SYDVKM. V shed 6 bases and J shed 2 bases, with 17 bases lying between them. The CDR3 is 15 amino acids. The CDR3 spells CASSPTRGGTYEQYF. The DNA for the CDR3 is TGTGCCAGCAGCCCCACAAGGGGAGGCACCTACGAGCAGTACTTC.

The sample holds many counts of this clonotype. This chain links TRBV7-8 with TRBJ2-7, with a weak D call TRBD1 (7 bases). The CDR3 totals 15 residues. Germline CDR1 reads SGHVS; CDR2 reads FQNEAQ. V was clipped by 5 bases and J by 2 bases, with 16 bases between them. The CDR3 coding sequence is TGTGCCAGCAGCAAAGGTGCGGGACAGACCTACGAGCAGTACTTC. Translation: CASSKGAGQTYEQYF.

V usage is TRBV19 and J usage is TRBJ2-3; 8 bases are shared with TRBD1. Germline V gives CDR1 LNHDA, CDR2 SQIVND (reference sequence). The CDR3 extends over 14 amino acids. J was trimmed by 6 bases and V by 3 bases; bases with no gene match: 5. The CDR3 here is CASSIARQGDTQYF. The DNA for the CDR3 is TGTGCCAGTAGTATCGCTCGACAGGGGGATACGCAGTATTTT. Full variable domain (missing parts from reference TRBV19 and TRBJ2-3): DGGITQSPKYLFRKEGQNVTLSCEQNLNHDAMYWYRQDPGQGLRLIYYSQIVNDFQKGDIAEGYSVSREKKESFPLTVTSAQKNPTAFYLCASSIARQGDTQYFGPGTRLTVL.

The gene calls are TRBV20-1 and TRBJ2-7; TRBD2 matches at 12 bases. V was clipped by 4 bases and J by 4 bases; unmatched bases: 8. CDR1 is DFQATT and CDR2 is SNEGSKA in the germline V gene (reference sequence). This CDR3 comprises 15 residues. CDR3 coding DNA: TGCAGTGCTATGGTGACTAGCGGGAGCGGGTACGAGCAGTACTTC. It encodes CSAMVTSGSGYEQYF.

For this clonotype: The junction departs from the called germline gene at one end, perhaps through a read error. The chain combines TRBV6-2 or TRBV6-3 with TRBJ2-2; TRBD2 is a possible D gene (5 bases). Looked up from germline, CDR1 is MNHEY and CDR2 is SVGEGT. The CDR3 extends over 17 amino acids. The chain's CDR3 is CAGSYSQQRANTGELFF. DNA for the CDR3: TGTGCCGGCAGTTACAGCCAACAGAGGGCCAACACCGGGGAGCTGTTCTTT.